This passage covers 32 T cell receptor beta chains from one sample sequenced in a study of shared clonotypes between healthy human individuals. Method: immunoSEQ multiplex PCR; TCRdb's copy keeps in-frame clones and lacks some. Seen here are about 990,000 clones, 75% to 80% observed once, and the top ten hold roughly 0.55%. The sequenced sample was memory CD4+ T cells from PBMCs. Stated subset: CD45RA-negative fraction. These receptors originate from a man between 18 and 35 years old in good health. Some clones in this sample may be carry-over from other donors' samples.

The chain combines TRBV5-5 with TRBJ2-5; TRBD2 might be the D (5 bases). This CDR3 is 15 amino acids long. Germline values: CDR1 SGHKS, CDR2 YYEKEE (reference sequence). V was trimmed by 2 bases and J by 3 bases, leaving 14 bases between them. The CDR3, as DNA: TGTGCCAGCAGCTTCTCGGAGGCAGCGGAAGAGACCCAGTACTTC. It yields the protein CASSFSEAAEETQYF.

The rearrangement uses TRBV27 and TRBJ2-3; 12 bases align to TRBD2. This CDR3 has 21 residues. The V gene's germline CDR1 is MNHEY and CDR2 SMNVEV (reference sequence). Germline trimming cut 3 bases from V and 2 bases from J; bases unmatched to any gene: 18. Written as DNA, the CDR3 is TGTGCCAGCAGTTTCAGGGCCGCTGGGCTAGCGGGAGGGAGGCACACAGATACGCAGTATTTT. Translation: CASSFRAAGLAGGRHTDTQYF.

The genes are TRBV7-9 and TRBJ1-4, with TRBD1 identical over 8 bases. The junction had 3 bases not matched to a gene; V was cut back by 7 bases and J by 2 bases. The germline gives CDR1 SEHNR, CDR2 FQNEAQ (reference sequence). This CDR3 is built from 14 residues. In DNA form, the CDR3 reads TGTGCCAGCAACCAGGGGGCTACTAATGAAAAACTGTTTTTT. Amino acids: CASNQGATNEKLFF.

This clone was detected only once. This chain uses TRBV25-1 with TRBJ2-7; 8 bases map to TRBD1. V lost 4 bases and J lost 4; bases outside the gene matches: 3. The CDR3 is 13 amino acids. Germline V gene sequence: CDR1 MGHDK, CDR2 SYGVNS. The CDR3 here is CASSGQGRYEQYF. The CDR3 coding sequence is TGTGCCAGCAGTGGACAGGGGAGGTACGAGCAGTACTTC.

J is TRBJ1-1 and V is TRBV28, with D possibly matching TRBD1 (6 bases). This CDR3 is built from 17 residues. With 7 bases removed from V and 1 base from J, the gap between germline ends came to 22 bases. Germline values: CDR1 MDHEN, CDR2 SYDVKM. CDR3 coding DNA: TGTGCCAGCAATCCCCTCGGACGGGGGGCCCGGAACACTGAAGCTTTCTTT. Translation: CASNPLGRGARNTEAFF. Looking up the rest from reference TRBV28 and TRBJ1-1 gives the full variable domain: DVKVTQSSRYLVKRTGEKVFLECVQDMDHENMFWYRQDPGLGLRLIYFSYDVKMKEKGDIPEGYSVSREKKERFSLILESASTNQTSMYLCASNPLGRGARNTEAFFGQGTRLTVV.

This clone is a singleton in its sample. This sequence is one base from a far larger clone and is likely a read error. The same CDR3 also results from other DNA sequences found in this sample. This chain uses TRBV5-5 with TRBJ1-2, with D possibly being TRBD1 (5 bases). Trimming removed 4 bases from V and 3 bases from J, with 10 bases in between. The germline V gene encodes CDR1 SGHKS and CDR2 YYEKEE (reference sequence). The CDR3 sequence is 13 residues long. CDR3 DNA: TGTGCCAGCAGCCTGGGGCTAGACTATGGCTACACCTTC. This sequence encodes CASSLGLDYGYTF.

This clone was observed a single time. J is TRBJ2-7 and V is TRBV6-6, with 8 positions matching TRBD2. Germline trimming cut 6 bases from V and 0 bases from J; bases unmatched to any gene: 10. The CDR3 length is 16 residues. Germline CDR1 MNHNY, CDR2 SVGAGI (reference sequence). The CDR3 DNA follows: TGTGCCAGCAGCCGCGGGAGGCCCCAGAGCTCCTACGAGCAGTACTTC. Protein sequence: CASSRGRPQSSYEQYF.

This chain joins TRBV2 and TRBJ2-7; TRBD2 aligns across 10 bases. Germline V gene data show CDR1 as SNHLY and CDR2 as FYNNEI. CDR3 length: 13 amino acids. V lost 8 bases and J lost 4; bases outside the gene matches: 5. The CDR3 sequence: CASQGLAVYEQYF. The CDR3 region has the DNA TGTGCCAGCCAAGGACTAGCGGTTTACGAGCAGTACTTC.

CDR3 sequence: CASRDYSSPDTQYF. CDR3 coding DNA: TGTGCCAGCAGGGACTACTCGTCCCCAGATACGCAGTATTTT. This rearrangement joins TRBV28 to TRBJ2-3, with a possible D match to TRBD2 (6 bases). Per the germline V gene, CDR1 is MDHEN and CDR2 is SYDVKM. V was cut by 6 bases and J by 4 bases, with 14 bases left in between. There are 14 residues in the CDR3. Full variable domain (missing parts from reference TRBV28 and TRBJ2-3): DVKVTQSSRYLVKRTGEKVFLECVQDMDHENMFWYRQDPGLGLRLIYFSYDVKMKEKGDIPEGYSVSREKKERFSLILESASTNQTSMYLCASRDYSSPDTQYFGPGTRLTVL.

This chain joins TRBV4-1 and TRBJ1-2; TRBD1 aligns across 9 bases. CDR1 and CDR2 from the germline V gene are MGHRA and YSYEKL. V trimming: 3 bases; J trimming: 2 bases; junction bases outside the gene matches: 7. CDR3 length: 16 residues. This CDR3 reads CASSHKRQGVNYGYTF. CDR3 DNA: TGCGCCAGCAGCCATAAACGACAGGGGGTAAACTATGGCTACACCTTC.

The V call is TRBV28, the J call TRBJ2-1, with 10 bases lining up with TRBD2. CDR1 and CDR2 (germline): MDHEN, SYDVKM. This CDR3 spans 15 amino acids. J lost 5 bases, V lost 4 bases, and 5 bases had no gene match. CDR3 sequence: CASSYRTSGNNEQFF. CDR3 sequence (DNA): TGTGCCAGCAGTTACCGGACTAGCGGTAACAATGAGCAGTTCTTC.

The rearrangement uses TRBV6-6 and TRBJ2-7; 12 positions match TRBD2. Germline V gene lookup returns CDR1 MNHNY and CDR2 SVGAGI (reference sequence). J lost 10 bases, V lost 5 bases, and 3 bases had no gene match. The CDR3 runs to 12 residues. For the CDR3, the DNA is TGTGCCAGCAGTAAGACTAGCGGGAGTCAGTACTTC. Protein: CASSKTSGSQYF.

The CDR3 here is CASSFLNTEAFF. DNA of the CDR3: TGTGCCAGCAGTTTCTTGAACACTGAAGCTTTCTTT. The V gene is TRBV28, the J gene TRBJ1-1, with D unresolved. Trimming took off 3 bases at V and 0 bases at J, with 2 bases between the two ends. The CDR3 sequence is 12 residues long. The germline V gene has CDR1 MDHEN and CDR2 SYDVKM.

The rearrangement joins TRBV6-4 to TRBJ1-1; TRBD1 aligns across 8 bases. CDR1 MRHNA and CDR2 SNTAGT come from the germline V gene. V lost 9 bases and J lost 5; bases outside the gene matches: 11. There are 14 residues in the CDR3. Written as DNA, the CDR3 is TGTGCCAGTTTCAAGCGACAGGGGTGGACTGAAGCTTTCTTT. This sequence encodes CASFKRQGWTEAFF.

At least ten counts were recorded for this clone. The V gene is TRBV6-1, the J gene TRBJ2-7; a weak D match, TRBD1 (5 bases). V gave up 4 bases and J gave up 6 bases, with 10 bases separating them. The CDR3 runs 12 residues. Germline V lookup: CDR1 MNHNS, CDR2 SASEGT. The CDR3 DNA is TGTGCCAGCAGTGGAGACAGTTCCGAGCAGTACTTC. The encoded protein is CASSGDSSEQYF.

The chain combines TRBV28 with TRBJ2-1; no clear D gene. Trimming removed 3 bases at V and 5 bases at J, with 14 bases between. This CDR3 has 15 residues. The germline V gene has CDR1 MDHEN and CDR2 SYDVKM. CDR3 nucleotides: TGTGCCAGCAGTTTGGGCCACGCGATACACAATGAGCAGTTCTTC. Amino acid sequence: CASSLGHAIHNEQFF.

This chain links TRBV6-5 with TRBJ1-1, with D tentatively TRBD1 (6 bases). The CDR3 contains 15 residues. Germline V gene lookup returns CDR1 MNHEY and CDR2 SVGAGI. V was cut by 10 bases and J by 3 bases, with 21 bases left in between. The DNA of the CDR3 is TGTGCCACCAAACCTCGCCACGAGGGGGACACTGAAGCTTTCTTT. Translating gives CATKPRHEGDTEAFF.

The chain recombines TRBV5-1 with TRBJ2-6; a weak D match, TRBD2 (6 bases). Germline CDR1 SGHRS, CDR2 YFSETQ. The CDR3 totals 15 residues. The V end was cut by 3 bases, the J end by 4 bases, with 11 bases between. The CDR3 is CASSSLATGANVLTF. The CDR3 DNA sequence: TGCGCCAGCAGCTCCCTAGCGACCGGGGCCAACGTCCTGACTTTC.

The chain couples TRBV28 to TRBJ2-7; weak D call: TRBD2 (6 bases). The CDR3 is 13 residues long. Germline-derived CDR1 and CDR2 are MDHEN and SYDVKM. Trimming pared 6 bases from V and 3 bases from J, leaving 12 bases between. The CDR3 is CASRRGTFYEQYF. DNA of the CDR3: TGTGCCAGCAGACGCGGGACTTTCTACGAGCAGTACTTC. The full variable domain, rest sourced from reference TRBV28 and TRBJ2-7, is DVKVTQSSRYLVKRTGEKVFLECVQDMDHENMFWYRQDPGLGLRLIYFSYDVKMKEKGDIPEGYSVSREKKERFSLILESASTNQTSMYLCASRRGTFYEQYFGPGTRLTVT.

The gene calls are TRBV20-1 and TRBJ2-7; maybe TRBD1 (6 bases). The germline V and J ends were trimmed by 5 bases and 6 bases, with 11 bases remaining between them. Germline V gene data show CDR1 as DFQATT and CDR2 as SNEGSKA (reference sequence). This CDR3 comprises 11 residues. The CDR3 loop is CSAAPRGEQYF. The CDR3 nucleotides are TGCAGTGCTGCCCCCAGGGGCGAGCAGTACTTC.

The chain carries TRBV9 and TRBJ1-2; D gene ambiguous. With 3 bases removed from V and 0 bases from J, the gap between germline ends came to 12 bases. Germline CDR1 SGDLS, CDR2 YYNGEE. The CDR3 is 15 amino acids. CDR3 coding DNA: TGTGCCAGCAGCGAGACCCCGACCCCTAACTATGGCTACACCTTC. Translation gives CASSETPTPNYGYTF.

The chain couples TRBV5-1 to TRBJ1-2; 7 positions agree with TRBD1. The CDR3 contains 13 residues. Trimming removed 4 bases from V and 7 bases from J; junction bases left unmatched: 7. The germline V gene has CDR1 SGHRS and CDR2 YFSETQ. The CDR3 DNA reads as TGCGCCAGCAGCCCCGCCGACAGGGCTGGCTACACCTTC. Protein sequence: CASSPADRAGYTF.

The chain links TRBV10-2 to TRBJ2-7; 10 bases line up with TRBD2. CDR1 is WSHSY, CDR2 SAAADI, per germline. Trimming removed 5 bases from V and 2 bases from J; junction bases left unmatched: 6. The CDR3 extends over 15 amino acids. The CDR3 here is CASSSGAGGTYEQYF. The CDR3 nucleotides are TGCGCCAGCAGTTCCGGAGCGGGAGGGACCTACGAGCAGTACTTC.

A single count supports this clone. This sequence joins TRBV25-1 and TRBJ1-4; 8 bases match TRBD1. The V and J ends lost 5 bases and 8 bases, in that order; junction bases with no gene match: 10. The CDR3 contains 15 residues. Per the germline V gene, CDR1 is MGHDK and CDR2 is SYGVNS. The CDR3 spells CASSSRQGSGEKLFF. The CDR3, as DNA: TGTGCCAGCAGTTCCCGACAGGGGAGTGGCGAAAAACTGTTTTTT.

This clone is a singleton in its sample. This chain joins TRBV4-2 and TRBJ1-3, with TRBD1 as a possible D gene (5 bases). The germline CDR1 and CDR2 sequences are LGHNA and YNFKEQ. With 0 bases removed from V and 2 bases from J, the gap between germline ends came to 11 bases. The CDR3 has 16 amino acids. DNA of the CDR3: TGTGCCAGCAGCCAAGATAAGGGACTAACTGGAAACACCATATATTTT. Translation: CASSQDKGLTGNTIYF.

This rearrangement joins TRBV7-9 to TRBJ2-3, with 8 bases aligning to TRBD2. CDR1 is SEHNR, CDR2 FQNEAQ, per germline (reference sequence). Unmatched junction bases numbered 10, after V lost 5 bases and J lost 3 bases. CDR3 length equals 16 residues. CDR3 coding DNA: TGTGCCAGCAGCGTACTAGCGGTGGCCCCGACAGATACGCAGTATTTT. It is translated as CASSVLAVAPTDTQYF.

The chain recombines TRBV6-6 with TRBJ1-2; D may be TRBD1 (5 bases). This CDR3 region has 15 residues. Germline V gene lookup returns CDR1 MNHNY and CDR2 SVGAGI (reference sequence). V lost 8 bases to trimming and J lost 7 bases, with 23 bases between them. CDR3 DNA: TGTGCCAGCCTCCCCCTCGGAGTCAGGGAGGGTGGCTACACCTTC. It yields the protein CASLPLGVREGGYTF.

The CDR3 is CASRGGPEQYF. The CDR3 DNA reads TGTGCCAGCAGGGGAGGGCCCGAGCAGTACTTC. The V and J genes are TRBV28 and TRBJ2-7, with 7 bases aligning to TRBD2. The trim removed 6 bases at V and 6 bases at J, leaving 2 bases unmatched. The CDR3 runs to 11 residues. The V gene's germline CDR1 is MDHEN and CDR2 SYDVKM.

This clone has just one count. The chain combines TRBV9 with TRBJ2-2, with D possibly TRBD1 on 5 matching bases. The ends were cut back, 0 bases at V and 7 bases at J, with 13 bases in the middle. Germline V gives CDR1 SGDLS, CDR2 YYNGEE. There are 15 residues in the CDR3. The CDR3 DNA reads TGTGCCAGCAGCGTAGCTATAGCAGGGATCGGGGAGCTGTTTTTT. Its translation: CASSVAIAGIGELFF.

Turning to this clone: This same CDR3 is encoded by further DNA sequences in the sample. V usage is TRBV5-1 and J usage is TRBJ2-1; D ambiguous. The CDR3 runs to 13 residues. Germline V gives CDR1 SGHRS, CDR2 YFSETQ. The V end lost 0 bases, the J end lost 6 bases, and 7 bases lay between the germline ends. The CDR3 DNA reads as TGCGCCAGCAGCTTGGTTGTGGGCAATGAGCAGTTCTTC. Its translation is CASSLVVGNEQFF. The variable domain in full, completed from reference TRBV5-1 and TRBJ2-1, reads KAGVTQTPRYLIKTRGQQVTLSCSPISGHRSVSWYQQTPGQGLQFLFEYFSETQRNKGNFPGRFSGRQFSNSRSEMNVSTLELGDSALYLCASSLVVGNEQFFGPGTRLTVL.

The V and J genes are TRBV7-9 and TRBJ2-5; tentatively, D is TRBD2 (6 bases). The CDR3 has 15 residues. Between the trimmed V and J ends, which lost 2 bases and 1 base, there was a span of 11 bases. Per the germline V gene, CDR1 is SEHNR and CDR2 is FQNEAQ (reference sequence). This chain's CDR3 is CASSLSGLPQETQYF. The CDR3 DNA follows: TGTGCCAGCAGCTTATCCGGACTACCCCAAGAGACCCAGTACTTC.

The rearrangement joins TRBV25-1 to TRBJ1-5; tentative D call: TRBD1 (5 bases). Germline assignment: CDR1 MGHDK and CDR2 SYGVNS. The length of the CDR3 is 13 residues. V lost 4 bases to trimming and J lost 1 base, with 5 bases between them. The CDR3 bases are TGTGCCAGCAGTGCAGGGAGCAATCAGCCCCAGCATTTT. It specifies CASSAGSNQPQHF.